The next 2 T cell receptor beta chains were all read from a single sample in a study of cytomegalovirus exposure and HLA in healthy donors. Primers for the PCR totalled 60 Vbeta and 13 Jbeta. Repertoires were generated with immunoSEQ multiplex PCR, while TCRdb's copy carries only in-frame clones and drops some. The sample shows 100,000 to 150,000 clones, less than 80% of them seen only once. The sample consisted of PBMCs. The receptor source for this set is a man aged 40-49 years in good health and CMV-seropositive.

The chain has TRBV11-1 and TRBJ2-6, with 10 bases lining up with TRBD1. Trimming removed 4 bases from V and 0 bases from J; junction bases left unmatched: 3. Per germline, CDR1 SGHAT and CDR2 FQDESV (reference sequence). CDR3 length: 17 amino acids. As DNA, the CDR3 is TGTGCCAGCAGCTGGGGACAGGGGAGCTCTGGGGCCAACGTCCTGACTTTC. This encodes CASSWGQGSSGANVLTF.

CDR3 in DNA: TGCGCCAGCAGCTTGGTGGTGGGGGGGAATGAAAAACTGTTTTTT. This translates into CASSLVVGGNEKLFF. This chain links TRBV5-1 with TRBJ1-4; tentatively, D is TRBD1 (5 bases). This CDR3 comprises 15 residues. The germline V and J ends were trimmed by 0 bases and 5 bases, with 11 bases remaining between them. The germline V gene encodes CDR1 SGHRS and CDR2 YFSETQ.